One sample yielded the 2 T cell receptor beta chains listed below, sequenced in a study of technical replicates of blood from several donors. Assay: immunoSEQ multiplex PCR; the TCRdb copy retains only in-frame clones and omits some. The profile shows 70,000 to 80,000 clones, around 92% of them singletons. The sample comprised T cells isolated from PBMCs. The receptors come from a human donor in good health. Some clones in this sample may be carry-over from other donors' samples.

This chain joins TRBV11-2 and TRBJ2-4, with 7 nucleotides matching TRBD1. In germline, CDR1 is SGHAT, CDR2 FQNNGV. This CDR3 contains 15 residues. The ends lost 4 bases at V and 6 bases at J; junction bases unmatched: 9. The CDR3 coding sequence is TGTGCCAGCAGCTCGGACAGGCAGCTGCTAAACATTCAGTACTTC. This sequence encodes CASSSDRQLLNIQYF.

The chain links TRBV15 to TRBJ2-5, with a weak D call TRBD1 (6 bases). Germline loops: CDR1 LNHNV, CDR2 YYDKDF (reference sequence). The CDR3 runs 15 residues. V was cut by 4 bases and J by 1 base, with 13 bases left in between. The CDR3: CATSTNRDTQETQYF. CDR3 nucleotides: TGTGCCACCAGCACAAACCGGGACACCCAAGAGACCCAGTACTTC.